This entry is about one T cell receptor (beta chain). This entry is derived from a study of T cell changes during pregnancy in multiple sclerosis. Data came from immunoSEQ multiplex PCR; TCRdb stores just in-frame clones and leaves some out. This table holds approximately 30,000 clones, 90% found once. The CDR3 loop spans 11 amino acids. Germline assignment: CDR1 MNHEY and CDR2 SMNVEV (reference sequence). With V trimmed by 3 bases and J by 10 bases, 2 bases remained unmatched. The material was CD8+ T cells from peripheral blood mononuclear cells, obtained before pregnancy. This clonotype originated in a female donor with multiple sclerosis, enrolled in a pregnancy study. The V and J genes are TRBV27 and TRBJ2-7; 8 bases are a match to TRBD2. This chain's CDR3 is CASSFAGGQYF. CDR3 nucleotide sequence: TGTGCCAGCAGTTTTGCGGGGGGCCAGTACTTC.